This T cell receptor (beta chain) was sequenced during a study of glioma-infiltrating T cells after dendritic cell vaccination. The overall study: Dendritic cells derived from monocytes and pulsed with autologous tumor lysate formed the vaccine. Three intradermal dendritic cell vaccine injections were given every two weeks. Study findings and constraints: Only a small number of patients had complete blood and tumor samples.

Points on this clone: Its antigen is not known.

The time point denotes: after dendritic cell vaccination, including at tumor progression/relapse. PBMC sampling occurred before vaccination, two weeks after the third dose, and at progression. Sequenced by immunoSEQ multiplex PCR; TCRdb stores in-frame clones only, minus some. The sample lists 90,000 to 140,000 clones, about 90% seen once, with 2.7% in the top ten. CDR1 is LNHDA and CDR2 is SQIVND in the germline V gene (reference sequence). Trimming cost V 1 base and J 10 bases; bases outside gene matches: 7. The CDR3 runs to 14 residues. The sequence was collected from a human donor with glioblastoma. The source material was blood, sampled after dendritic cell vaccination. The chain joins TRBV19 to TRBJ2-1; 7 bases line up with TRBD2. CDR3 in amino acids: CASSIVPSGGEQFF. CDR3 nucleotides: TGTGCCAGTAGTATAGTCCCTAGCGGAGGAGAGCAGTTCTTC. Variable domain in full (rest from reference TRBV19 and TRBJ2-1): DGGITQSPKYLFRKEGQNVTLSCEQNLNHDAMYWYRQDPGQGLRLIYYSQIVNDFQKGDIAEGYSVSREKKESFPLTVTSAQKNPTAFYLCASSIVPSGGEQFFGPGTRLTVL.